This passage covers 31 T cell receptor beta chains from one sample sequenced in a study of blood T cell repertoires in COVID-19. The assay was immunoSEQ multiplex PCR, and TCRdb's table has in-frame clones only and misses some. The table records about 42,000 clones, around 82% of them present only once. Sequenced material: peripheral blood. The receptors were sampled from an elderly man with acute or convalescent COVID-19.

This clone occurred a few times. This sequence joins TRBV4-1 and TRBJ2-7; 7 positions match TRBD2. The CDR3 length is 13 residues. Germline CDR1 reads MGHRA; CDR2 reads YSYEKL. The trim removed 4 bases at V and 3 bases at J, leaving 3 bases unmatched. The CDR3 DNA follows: TGCGCCAGCAGCCGGGCTAGCGGCTACGAGCAGTACTTC. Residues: CASSRASGYEQYF.

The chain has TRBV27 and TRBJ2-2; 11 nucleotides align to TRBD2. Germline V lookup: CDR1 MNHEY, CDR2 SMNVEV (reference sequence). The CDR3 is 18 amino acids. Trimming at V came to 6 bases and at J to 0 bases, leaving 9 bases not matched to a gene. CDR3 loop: CASSRTGTSGANTGELFF. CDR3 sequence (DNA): TGTGCCAGCAGCCGAACCGGGACTAGCGGCGCGAACACCGGGGAGCTGTTTTTT.

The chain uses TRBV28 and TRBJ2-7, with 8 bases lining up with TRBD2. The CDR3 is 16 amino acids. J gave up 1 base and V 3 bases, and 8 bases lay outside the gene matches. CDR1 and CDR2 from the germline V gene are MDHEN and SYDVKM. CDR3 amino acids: CASSLTGGVLSYEQYF. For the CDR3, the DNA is TGTGCCAGCAGTTTGACGGGAGGGGTTCTATCCTACGAGCAGTACTTC.

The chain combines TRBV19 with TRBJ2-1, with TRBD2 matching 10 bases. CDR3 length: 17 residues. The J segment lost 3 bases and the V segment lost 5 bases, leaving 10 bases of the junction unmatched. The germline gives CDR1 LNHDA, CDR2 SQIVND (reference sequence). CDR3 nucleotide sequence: TGTGCCAGTAGTCCGTATCAGCGGGAGGGCCGCTACAATGAGCAGTTCTTC. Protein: CASSPYQREGRYNEQFF.

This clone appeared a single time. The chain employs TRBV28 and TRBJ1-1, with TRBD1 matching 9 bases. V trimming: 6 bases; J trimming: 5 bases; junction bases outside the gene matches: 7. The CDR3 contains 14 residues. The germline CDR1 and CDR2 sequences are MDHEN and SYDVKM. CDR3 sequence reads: CASRTLQGATEAFF. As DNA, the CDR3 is TGTGCCAGCAGGACTTTACAGGGGGCAACTGAAGCTTTCTTT.

CDR3 sequence (DNA): TGTGCCAGCATTGGTTTCGCATCGACTAGCGGGAGTGCCCACGAGCAGTACTTC. Amino acid sequence: CASIGFASTSGSAHEQYF. This chain joins TRBV5-6 and TRBJ2-7, with 12 bases identical to TRBD2. V lost 6 bases to trimming and J lost 5 bases; unmatched junction nucleotides: 18. Germline V gene lookup returns CDR1 SGHDT and CDR2 YYEEEE. This CDR3 has 18 residues.

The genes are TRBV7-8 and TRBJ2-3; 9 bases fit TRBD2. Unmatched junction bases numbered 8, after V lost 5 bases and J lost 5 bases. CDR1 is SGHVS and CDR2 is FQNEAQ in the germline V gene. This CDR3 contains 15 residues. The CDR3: CASSPLAGEGDTQYF. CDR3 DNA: TGTGCCAGCAGCCCGTTAGCGGGAGAAGGAGATACGCAGTATTTT.

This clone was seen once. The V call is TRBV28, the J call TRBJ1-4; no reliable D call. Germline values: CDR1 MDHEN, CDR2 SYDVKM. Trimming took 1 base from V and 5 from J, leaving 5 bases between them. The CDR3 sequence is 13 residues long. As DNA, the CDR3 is TGTGCCAGCAGTTTATCCAGGAATGAAAAACTGTTTTTT. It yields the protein CASSLSRNEKLFF.

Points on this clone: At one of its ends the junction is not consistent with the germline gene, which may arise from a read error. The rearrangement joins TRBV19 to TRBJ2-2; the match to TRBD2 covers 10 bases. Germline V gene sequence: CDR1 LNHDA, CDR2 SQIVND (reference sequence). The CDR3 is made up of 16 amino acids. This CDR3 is CASRIAGGTNTGELFF. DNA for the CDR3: TGTGCCAGTAGAATAGCGGGGGGTACGAACACCGGGGAGCTGTTTTTT.

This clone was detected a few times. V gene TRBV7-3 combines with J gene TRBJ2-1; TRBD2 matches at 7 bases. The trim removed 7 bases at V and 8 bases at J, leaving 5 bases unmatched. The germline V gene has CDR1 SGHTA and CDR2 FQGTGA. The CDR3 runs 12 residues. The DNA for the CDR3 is TGTGCCAGCAAAGCTAGCGGCGATGAGCAGTTCTTC. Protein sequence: CASKASGDEQFF. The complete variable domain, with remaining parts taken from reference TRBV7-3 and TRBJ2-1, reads GAGVSQTPSNKVTEKGKYVELRCDPISGHTALYWYRQSLGQGPEFLIYFQGTGAADDSGLPNDRFFAVRPEGSVSTLKIQRTERGDSAVYLCASKASGDEQFFGPGTRLTVL.

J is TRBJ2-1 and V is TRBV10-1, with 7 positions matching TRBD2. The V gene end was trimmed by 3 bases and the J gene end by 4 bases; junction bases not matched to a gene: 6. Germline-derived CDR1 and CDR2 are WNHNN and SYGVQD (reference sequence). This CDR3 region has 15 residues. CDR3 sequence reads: CASSEGDYLYNEQFF. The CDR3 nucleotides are TGCGCCAGCAGTGAAGGGGACTACCTTTACAATGAGCAGTTCTTC.

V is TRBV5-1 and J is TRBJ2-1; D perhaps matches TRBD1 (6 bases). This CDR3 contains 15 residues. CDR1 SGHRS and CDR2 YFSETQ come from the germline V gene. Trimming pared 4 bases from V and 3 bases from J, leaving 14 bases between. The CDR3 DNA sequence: TGCGCCAGCAGCCCCGGGACATTACACTACAATGAGCAGTTCTTC. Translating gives CASSPGTLHYNEQFF.

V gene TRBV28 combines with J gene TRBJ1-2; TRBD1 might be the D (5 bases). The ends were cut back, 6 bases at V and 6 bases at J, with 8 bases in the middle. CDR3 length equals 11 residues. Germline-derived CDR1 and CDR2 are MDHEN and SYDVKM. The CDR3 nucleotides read TGTGCCAGCAGCCCAGGGCATGGCTACACCTTC. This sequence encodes CASSPGHGYTF.

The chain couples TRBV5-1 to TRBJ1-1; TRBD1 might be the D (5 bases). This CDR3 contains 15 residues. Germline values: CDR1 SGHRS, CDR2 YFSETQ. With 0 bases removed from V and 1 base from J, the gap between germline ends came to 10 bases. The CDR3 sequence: CASSLGGTGNTEAFF. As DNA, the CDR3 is TGCGCCAGCAGCTTGGGCGGGACGGGGAACACTGAAGCTTTCTTT.

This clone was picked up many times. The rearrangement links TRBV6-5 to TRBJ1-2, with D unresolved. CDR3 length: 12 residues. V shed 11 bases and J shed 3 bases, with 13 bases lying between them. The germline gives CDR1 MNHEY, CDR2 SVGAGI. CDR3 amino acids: CADRLGDYGYTF. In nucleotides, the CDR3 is TGTGCCGACCGACTCGGGGACTATGGCTACACCTTC.

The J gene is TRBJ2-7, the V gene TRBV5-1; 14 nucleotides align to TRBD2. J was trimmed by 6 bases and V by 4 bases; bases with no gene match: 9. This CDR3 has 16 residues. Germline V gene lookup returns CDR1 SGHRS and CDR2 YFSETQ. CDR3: CASSIGTSGSPGEQYF. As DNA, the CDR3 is TGCGCCAGCAGCATAGGGACTAGCGGGAGCCCGGGCGAGCAGTACTTC. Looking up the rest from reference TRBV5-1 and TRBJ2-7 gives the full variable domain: KAGVTQTPRYLIKTRGQQVTLSCSPISGHRSVSWYQQTPGQGLQFLFEYFSETQRNKGNFPGRFSGRQFSNSRSEMNVSTLELGDSALYLCASSIGTSGSPGEQYFGPGTRLTVT.

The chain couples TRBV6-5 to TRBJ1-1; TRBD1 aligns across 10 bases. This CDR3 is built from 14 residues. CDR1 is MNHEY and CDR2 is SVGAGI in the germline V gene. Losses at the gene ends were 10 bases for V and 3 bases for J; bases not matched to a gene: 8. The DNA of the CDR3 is TGTGCCACGATCGGGGACAGGGGCTACACTGAAGCTTTCTTT. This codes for CATIGDRGYTEAFF.

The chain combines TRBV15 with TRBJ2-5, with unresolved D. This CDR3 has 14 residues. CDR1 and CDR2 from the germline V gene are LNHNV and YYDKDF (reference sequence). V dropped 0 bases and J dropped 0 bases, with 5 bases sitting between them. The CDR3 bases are TGTGCCACCAGCAGAGAAGACAACCAAGAGACCCAGTACTTC. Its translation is CATSREDNQETQYF.

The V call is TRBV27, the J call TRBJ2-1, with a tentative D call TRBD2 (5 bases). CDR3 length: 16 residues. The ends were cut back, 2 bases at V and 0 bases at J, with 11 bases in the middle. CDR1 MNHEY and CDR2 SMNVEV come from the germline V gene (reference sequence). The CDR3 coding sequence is TGTGCCAGCAGTTTAAGCGGCCAGCTCTCCTACAATGAGCAGTTCTTC. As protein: CASSLSGQLSYNEQFF.

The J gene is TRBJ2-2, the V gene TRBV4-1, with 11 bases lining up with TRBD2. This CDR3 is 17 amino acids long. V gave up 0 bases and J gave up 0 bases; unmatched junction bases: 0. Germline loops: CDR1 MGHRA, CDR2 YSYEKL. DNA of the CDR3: TGCGCCAGCAGCCAAGAACTAGCGGGGGCGAACACCGGGGAGCTGTTTTTT. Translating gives CASSQELAGANTGELFF.

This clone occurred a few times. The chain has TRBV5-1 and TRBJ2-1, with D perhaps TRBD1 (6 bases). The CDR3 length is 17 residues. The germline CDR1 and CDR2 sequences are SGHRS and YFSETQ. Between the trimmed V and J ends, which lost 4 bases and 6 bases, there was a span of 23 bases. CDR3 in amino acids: CASSPEQGIIASNEQFF. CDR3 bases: TGCGCCAGCAGCCCGGAACAGGGTATAATCGCCTCCAATGAGCAGTTCTTC.

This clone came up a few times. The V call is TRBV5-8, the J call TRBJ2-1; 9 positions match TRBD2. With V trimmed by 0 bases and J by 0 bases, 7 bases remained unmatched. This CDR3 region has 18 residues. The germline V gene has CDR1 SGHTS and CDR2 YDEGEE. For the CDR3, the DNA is TGTGCCAGCAGCTTGGGGCTAGCGGGAACTAGCTCCTACAATGAGCAGTTCTTC. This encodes CASSLGLAGTSSYNEQFF.

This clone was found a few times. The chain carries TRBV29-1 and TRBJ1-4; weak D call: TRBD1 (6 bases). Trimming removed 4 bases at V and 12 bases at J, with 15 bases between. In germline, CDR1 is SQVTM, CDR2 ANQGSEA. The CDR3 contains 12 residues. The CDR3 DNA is TGCAGCGTTGGATTTCAGGGGTCAGAACTGTTTTTT. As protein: CSVGFQGSELFF.

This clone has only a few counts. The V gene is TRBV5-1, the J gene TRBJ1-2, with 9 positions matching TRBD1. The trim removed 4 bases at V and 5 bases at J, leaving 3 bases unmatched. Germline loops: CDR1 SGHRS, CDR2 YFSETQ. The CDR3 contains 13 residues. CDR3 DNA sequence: TGCGCCAGCAGCCCGGGACAGGGATATGGCTACACCTTC. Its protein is CASSPGQGYGYTF.

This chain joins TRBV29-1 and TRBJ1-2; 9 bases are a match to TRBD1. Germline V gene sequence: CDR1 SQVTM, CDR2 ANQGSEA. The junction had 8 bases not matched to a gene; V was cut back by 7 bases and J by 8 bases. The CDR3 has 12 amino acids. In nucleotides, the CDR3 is TGCAGCGCCCCCGGGGACAGGGAAGGCTACACCTTC. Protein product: CSAPGDREGYTF.

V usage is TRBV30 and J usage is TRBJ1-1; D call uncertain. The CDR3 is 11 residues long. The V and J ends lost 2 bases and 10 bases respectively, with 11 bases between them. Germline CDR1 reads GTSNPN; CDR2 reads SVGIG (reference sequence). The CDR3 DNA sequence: TGTGCCTGGAGTTACAGAGATTCAGCTTTCTTT. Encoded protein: CAWSYRDSAFF.

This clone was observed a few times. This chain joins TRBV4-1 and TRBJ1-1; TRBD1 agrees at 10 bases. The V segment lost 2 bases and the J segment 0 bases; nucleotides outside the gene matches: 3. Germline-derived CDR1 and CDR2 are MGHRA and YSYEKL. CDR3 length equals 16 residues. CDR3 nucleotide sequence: TGCGCCAGCAGCCAACCGGGACAGGGGCTGAACACTGAAGCTTTCTTT. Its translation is CASSQPGQGLNTEAFF.

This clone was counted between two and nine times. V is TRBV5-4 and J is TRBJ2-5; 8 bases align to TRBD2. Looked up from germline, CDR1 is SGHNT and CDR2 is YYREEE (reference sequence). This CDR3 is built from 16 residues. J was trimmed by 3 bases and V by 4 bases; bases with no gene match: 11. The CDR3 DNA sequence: TGTGCCAGCAGCCGTCTGCTTGGTAGCGGGGAAGAGACCCAGTACTTC. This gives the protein CASSRLLGSGEETQYF.

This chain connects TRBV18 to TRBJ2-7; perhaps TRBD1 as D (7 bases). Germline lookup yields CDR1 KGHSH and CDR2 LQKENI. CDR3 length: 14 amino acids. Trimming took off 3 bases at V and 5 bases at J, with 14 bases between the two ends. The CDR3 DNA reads TGTGCCAGCTCACCGGACAGGAGGGGCAACGAGCAGTACTTC. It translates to CASSPDRRGNEQYF.

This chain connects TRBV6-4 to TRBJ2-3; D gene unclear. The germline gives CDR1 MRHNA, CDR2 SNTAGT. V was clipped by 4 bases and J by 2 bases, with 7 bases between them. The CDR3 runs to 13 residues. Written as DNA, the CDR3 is TGTGCCAGCAGTGTCGAGTTCACAGATACGCAGTATTTT. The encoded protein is CASSVEFTDTQYF.

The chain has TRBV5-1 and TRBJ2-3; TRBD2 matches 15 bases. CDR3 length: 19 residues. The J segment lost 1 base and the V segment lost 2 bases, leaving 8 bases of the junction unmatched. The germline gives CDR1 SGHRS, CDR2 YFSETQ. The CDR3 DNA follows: TGCGCCAGCAGCTTAGCCGGGACTAGCGGGGGGTCCGGCACAGATACGCAGTATTTT. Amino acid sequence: CASSLAGTSGGSGTDTQYF.